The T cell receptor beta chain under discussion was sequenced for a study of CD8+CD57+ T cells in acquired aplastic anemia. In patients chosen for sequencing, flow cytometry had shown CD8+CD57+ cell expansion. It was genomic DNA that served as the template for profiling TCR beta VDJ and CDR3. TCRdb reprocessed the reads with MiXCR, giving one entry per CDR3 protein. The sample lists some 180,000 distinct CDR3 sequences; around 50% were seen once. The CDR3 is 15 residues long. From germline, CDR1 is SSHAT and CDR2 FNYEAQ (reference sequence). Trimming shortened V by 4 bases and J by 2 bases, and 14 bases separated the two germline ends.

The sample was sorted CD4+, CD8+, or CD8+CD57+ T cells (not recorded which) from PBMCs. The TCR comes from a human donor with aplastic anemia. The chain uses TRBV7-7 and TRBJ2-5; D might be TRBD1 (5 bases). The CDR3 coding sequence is TGTGCCAGCAGCTCCGGCAGGGTATGGCAAGAGACCCAGTACTTC. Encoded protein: CASSSGRVWQETQYF. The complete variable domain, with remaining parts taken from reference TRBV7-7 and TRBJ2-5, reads GAGVSQSPRYKVTKRGQDVTLRCDPISSHATLYWYQQALGQGPEFLTYFNYEAQPDKSGLPSDRFSAERPEGSISTLTIQRTEQRDSAMYRCASSSGRVWQETQYFGPGTRLLVL.